This TCR beta chain is drawn from a study of T cell changes during pregnancy in multiple sclerosis. Using immunoSEQ multiplex PCR, the repertoire was profiled, and TCRdb retains in-frame clones only, with some absent. The data hold over 25,000 clones, with about nine tenths observed a single time. This material consisted of CD8+ T cells from peripheral blood mononuclear cells, taken in the second trimester of pregnancy. This TCR was recovered from a female donor in good health, enrolled as a control in a pregnancy study.

The CDR3 loop is CASSLERGGLSYEQYF. The CDR3 DNA is TGCGCCAGCAGCTTGGAGCGGGGGGGGCTCTCCTACGAGCAGTACTTC. This rearrangement joins TRBV5-1 to TRBJ2-7, with TRBD2 identical over 10 bases. The CDR3 is 16 amino acids. Germline V gene sequence: CDR1 SGHRS, CDR2 YFSETQ. V dropped 0 bases and J dropped 0; count of bases not matched to a gene: 3. Full variable domain (remainder filled in from reference TRBV5-1 and TRBJ2-7): KAGVTQTPRYLIKTRGQQVTLSCSPISGHRSVSWYQQTPGQGLQFLFEYFSETQRNKGNFPGRFSGRQFSNSRSEMNVSTLELGDSALYLCASSLERGGLSYEQYFGPGTRLTVT.